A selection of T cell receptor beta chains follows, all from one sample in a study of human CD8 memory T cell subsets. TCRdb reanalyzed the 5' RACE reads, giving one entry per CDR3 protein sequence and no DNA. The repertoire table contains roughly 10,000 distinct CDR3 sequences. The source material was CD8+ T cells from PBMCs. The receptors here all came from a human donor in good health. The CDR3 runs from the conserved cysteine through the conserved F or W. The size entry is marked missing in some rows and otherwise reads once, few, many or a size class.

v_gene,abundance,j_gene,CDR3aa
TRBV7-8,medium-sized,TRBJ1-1,CASSSKLGTHPEAFF
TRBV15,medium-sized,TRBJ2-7,CATSRGRQGVEQYF
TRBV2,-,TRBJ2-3,CASSRPDGGSTDTQYF
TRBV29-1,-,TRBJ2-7,CSVEATQGADYEQYF
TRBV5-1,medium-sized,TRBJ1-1,CASSPPYGTEAFF
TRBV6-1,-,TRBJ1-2,CASSLPGQQNYGYTF
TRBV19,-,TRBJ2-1,CASSSGTTWVKEQFF
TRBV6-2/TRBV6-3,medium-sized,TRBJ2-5,CASNVGLEETQYF
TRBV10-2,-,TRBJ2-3,CASRGLAGLTDTQYF
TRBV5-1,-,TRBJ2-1,CASSMTSGGPNEQFF
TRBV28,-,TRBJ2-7,CASGEAGHSTYEQYF
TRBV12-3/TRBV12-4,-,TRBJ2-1,CASTIHSEQFF
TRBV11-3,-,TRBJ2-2,CASSLDWGNTGELFF
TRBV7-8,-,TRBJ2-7,CASSYVAGGNEQYF
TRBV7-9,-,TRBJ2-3,CASSFPADTQYF
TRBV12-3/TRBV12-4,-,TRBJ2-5,CASGRAGGQETQYF
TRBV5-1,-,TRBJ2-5,CASKGPGTGEETQYF
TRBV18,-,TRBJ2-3,CASSPDDTQYF
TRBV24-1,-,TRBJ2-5,CATSDRTSARVETQYF
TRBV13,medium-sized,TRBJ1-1,CASSPDTDTGGTEAFF
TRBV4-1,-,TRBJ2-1,CASSQGRWTSGSNEQFF
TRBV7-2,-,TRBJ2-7,CASSLSIGVEQYF
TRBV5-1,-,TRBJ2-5,CASSLEGWEQETQYF
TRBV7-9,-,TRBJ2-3,CASQGVGDTQYF
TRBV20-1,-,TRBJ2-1,CSARESSGVYNEQFF
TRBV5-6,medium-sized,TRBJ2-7,CASSLQGGEQYF
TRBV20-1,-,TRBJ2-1,CSATGTSGNYNEQFF
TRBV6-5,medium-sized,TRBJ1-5,CASSYSFRQPQHF
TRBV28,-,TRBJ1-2,CASSLADRGVINYGYTF
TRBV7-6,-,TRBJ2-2,CASSFGTSTGELFF
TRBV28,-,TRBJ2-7,CASSQGQGIYEQYF
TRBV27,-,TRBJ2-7,CASSPGTGAGYEQYF
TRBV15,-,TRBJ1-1,CATREGANTEAFF
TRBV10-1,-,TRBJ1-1,CASRGLGNTEAFF
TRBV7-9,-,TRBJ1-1,CASSQPLGLNTEAFF
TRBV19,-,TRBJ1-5,CASDTSSNQPQHF
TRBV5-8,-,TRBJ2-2,CASSLGSQLFF
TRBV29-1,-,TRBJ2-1,CSETTEIAYNEQFF
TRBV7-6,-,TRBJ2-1,CASSLDGSSYNEQFF
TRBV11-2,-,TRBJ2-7,CASSTTGDEQYF
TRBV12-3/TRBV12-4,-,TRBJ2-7,CASSSGREQYF
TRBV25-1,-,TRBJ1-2,CASSETGGHYGYTF
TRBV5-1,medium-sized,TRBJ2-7,CASSFKRGDYEQYF